The 16 T cell receptor beta chains listed next were all sequenced from one sample in a study of spatial heterogeneity in lung cancer (dated by TCRdb to the late 2010s). Interpreted using the paper, the time point label stands for: sample taken at primary tumor resection. Whole RNA extracted from tumor and nontumor lung tissue, or from cryopreserved PBMC samples, was used for TCR sequencing without cell sorting. Libraries were made using 5' RACE. The sequencing machine was a NextSeq 500. TCRdb applied fastp at Q25 and MiXCR to the public reads, then kept only in-frame beta chains. Each entry is one CDR3 protein sequence, shown with its most common DNA and genes. This sample comprises tens of thousands of distinct CDR3 sequences, under 25% of them detected only once. Of the sample, about 6.8% is held by the ten largest clones. The sequences come from PBMCs, collected at surgery. Receptors were obtained from a male donor with early-stage non-small cell lung cancer.

This chain joins TRBV7-2 and TRBJ1-6, with TRBD1 as a possible D gene (5 bases). The CDR3 totals 15 residues. Germline lookup yields CDR1 SGHTA and CDR2 FQGNSA. The V end lost 4 bases, the J end lost 5 bases, and 12 bases lay between the germline ends. CDR3 DNA: TGTGCCAGCAGCTCCGGGACGGGGAATAATTCACCCCTCCACTTT. It yields the protein CASSSGTGNNSPLHF.

The chain is built from TRBV19 and TRBJ2-3; 7 bases line up with TRBD2. There are 16 residues in the CDR3. Germline V gives CDR1 LNHDA, CDR2 SQIVND (reference sequence). Trimming took 9 bases from V and 0 from J; bases not matched to a gene: 12. CDR3 in amino acids: CASMFGSGGSTDTQYF. CDR3 DNA sequence: TGTGCCAGCATGTTCGGCTCGGGAGGCAGCACAGATACGCAGTATTTT.

This rearrangement joins TRBV28 to TRBJ2-7; no clear D gene. V gave up 3 bases and J gave up 1 base, with 16 bases separating them. This CDR3 spans 16 amino acids. The germline V gene has CDR1 MDHEN and CDR2 SYDVKM. DNA for the CDR3: TGTGCCAGCAGTTTCGTCTCTAGTCATGGGTCCTACGAGCAGTACTTC. Its translation: CASSFVSSHGSYEQYF.

V and J are TRBV11-3 and TRBJ2-3, with D uncertain. Germline CDR1 reads SGHNT; CDR2 reads YENEEA. The length of the CDR3 is 16 residues. Trimming cost V 5 bases and J 0 bases, with 15 bases left between them. The CDR3 region has the DNA TGTGCCAGCAGCGCTCCGGGCAAGCCCAGCACAGATACGCAGTATTTT. Amino acid sequence: CASSAPGKPSTDTQYF.

This clonotype turned up a few times. The J gene is TRBJ2-3, the V gene TRBV5-1; unclear D gene. The V and J ends lost 0 bases and 5 bases respectively, with 4 bases between them. The CDR3 totals 12 residues. Germline CDR1 SGHRS, CDR2 YFSETQ. CDR3 nucleotide sequence: TGCGCCAGCAGCTTGGGTCTAGATACGCAGTATTTT. It yields the protein CASSLGLDTQYF.

The gene calls are TRBV5-1 and TRBJ1-4, with a possible D match to TRBD1 (5 bases). In germline, CDR1 is SGHRS, CDR2 YFSETQ. V gave up 1 base and J gave up 6 bases, with 10 bases separating them. The CDR3 sequence is 14 residues long. The CDR3 nucleotides are TGCGCCAGCAGCTTGCAGGGTCAGGATGAAAAACTGTTTTTT. Its translation: CASSLQGQDEKLFF.

This clonotype was seen only a few times. The chain uses TRBV4-2 and TRBJ1-6, with D unresolved. Germline assignment: CDR1 LGHNA and CDR2 YNFKEQ. This CDR3 is 15 amino acids long. V lost 1 base to trimming and J lost 7 bases, with 11 bases between them. CDR3 in DNA: TGTGCCAGCAGCCAAGGGCGGGGAGGGAATTCACCCCTCCACTTT. Protein sequence: CASSQGRGGNSPLHF.

This clonotype came up many times. V usage is TRBV11-1 and J usage is TRBJ2-7; no clear D gene. The CDR3 contains 15 residues. CDR1 is SGHAT, CDR2 FQDESV, per germline (reference sequence). V lost 6 bases and J 6 bases, leaving 21 bases between the germline ends. Written as DNA, the CDR3 is TGTGCCAGCAGTCGCCCCGGTGGTAGGACGATCGAGCAGTACTTC. Protein product: CASSRPGGRTIEQYF.

The sample holds many counts of this clonotype. The chain employs TRBV10-3 and TRBJ2-7; possible D gene TRBD1, 5 bases. Germline assignment: CDR1 ENHRY and CDR2 SYGVKD. The V end was cut by 7 bases, the J end by 6 bases, with 16 bases between. The CDR3 extends over 13 amino acids. CDR3 DNA sequence: TGTGCCATCATGGGTAGGGGCCGGAGCGAGCAGTACTTC. This gives the protein CAIMGRGRSEQYF.

The chain links TRBV7-2 to TRBJ2-3; TRBD2 agrees at 15 bases. The CDR3 consists of 15 residues. CDR1 is SGHTA and CDR2 is FQGNSA in the germline V gene. The V and J ends lost 4 bases and 7 bases, in that order; junction bases with no gene match: 3. DNA for the CDR3: TGTGCCAGCAGCTGGACTAGCGGGGGGGCTAATACGCAGTATTTT. Amino acid sequence: CASSWTSGGANTQYF.

The V gene is TRBV18, the J gene TRBJ2-7; tentatively, D is TRBD2 (5 bases). V was shortened by 3 bases and J by 6 bases, with 15 bases between the two germline ends. Germline V gene sequence: CDR1 KGHSH, CDR2 LQKENI. The CDR3 contains 14 residues. CDR3 in amino acids: CASSPPGSEGEQYF. The CDR3 DNA is TGTGCCAGCTCACCCCCCGGGTCCGAGGGCGAGCAGTACTTC.

This clonotype was seen at least ten times. The rearrangement joins TRBV19 to TRBJ2-3, with D possibly matching TRBD1 (6 bases). Trimming stripped 4 bases from V and 2 bases from J, with 13 bases between. The CDR3 has 15 amino acids. Germline lookup yields CDR1 LNHDA and CDR2 SQIVND (reference sequence). The CDR3, as DNA: TGTGCCAGTAGTACCATGGACAGTTTCACAGATACGCAGTATTTT. Translating it yields CASSTMDSFTDTQYF. Based on the CDR3 plus reference TRBV19 and TRBJ2-3, the full variable domain is DGGITQSPKYLFRKEGQNVTLSCEQNLNHDAMYWYRQDPGQGLRLIYYSQIVNDFQKGDIAEGYSVSREKKESFPLTVTSAQKNPTAFYLCASSTMDSFTDTQYFGPGTRLTVL.

This clonotype was recorded a few times. The chain carries TRBV12-3 or TRBV12-4 and TRBJ2-2; a possible D gene is TRBD2 (6 bases). CDR3 length equals 14 residues. The germline V and J ends were trimmed by 3 bases and 7 bases, with 12 bases remaining between them. CDR3 sequence reads: CASSLLFGGGELFF. The CDR3 nucleotides are TGTGCCAGCAGTTTGTTGTTCGGGGGCGGGGAGCTGTTTTTT.

V usage is TRBV11-1 and J usage is TRBJ2-5, with 14 bases aligning to TRBD2. CDR1 SGHAT and CDR2 FQDESV come from the germline V gene (reference sequence). Trimming removed 7 bases from V and 5 bases from J; junction bases left unmatched: 15. There are 18 residues in the CDR3. CDR3 sequence: CASTAGLAGVGVRETQYF. The CDR3 DNA reads as TGTGCCAGCACCGCGGGACTAGCGGGAGTCGGGGTGAGGGAGACCCAGTACTTC.

This clonotype was detected only a few times. The gene calls are TRBV29-1 and TRBJ2-1; 8 nucleotides match TRBD1. Looked up from germline, CDR1 is SQVTM and CDR2 is ANQGSEA. V lost 6 bases to trimming and J lost 6 bases; unmatched junction nucleotides: 1. This CDR3 region has 11 residues. In DNA form, the CDR3 reads TGCAGCGTAGGACAGGGCAATGAGCAGTTCTTC. This codes for CSVGQGNEQFF.

The DNA for the CDR3 is TGTGCCAGCAGTTCACACTACGAGCAGTACTTC. Translation: CASSSHYEQYF. This sequence joins TRBV12-3 or TRBV12-4 and TRBJ2-7; D gene ambiguous. The length of the CDR3 is 11 residues. Trimming stripped 4 bases from V and 3 bases from J, with 4 bases between.